The present TCR beta chain was sequenced within a study of CD8 T cells in Susac syndrome. Looking at the study overall: Of the sequenced Susac syndrome patients, six had active disease and fewer than ten were in remission.

Germline lookup yields CDR1 LGHDT and CDR2 YNNKEL (reference sequence). V lost 0 bases to trimming and J lost 5 bases, with 13 bases between them. The CDR3 loop spans 15 amino acids. Random hexamers were used to reverse transcribe 0.5 to 1 ug of RNA. TCRdb ran MiXCR on the immunoSEQ multiplex PCR reads and lists one entry per CDR3 protein. Among about 150,000 distinct CDR3 sequences, 85% to 95% were seen once, and the ten largest hold 0.16%. The source of this sequence is a human donor with Susac syndrome. Sequencing was done on a sample of CD4+ T cells from PBMCs. The V and J genes are TRBV3-1 and TRBJ2-5; unclear D gene. CDR3 protein: CASSQDTRLHETQYF. In DNA form, the CDR3 reads TGTGCCAGCAGCCAAGATACGAGGTTACACGAGACCCAGTACTTC.